This T cell receptor beta chain was found in a study of metastatic and nonmetastatic thyroid tumors. Across the study: Repertoire comparisons spanned blood and tumor or nodule tissue from malignant and benign thyroid patients.

None of the patients had undergone any treatment ahead of thyroid surgery. TCRdb redid the clone calls on the PCR reads using MiXCR. The repertoire holds a few thousand clones, with around 35% as singletons. This clone was recorded at least ten times. A read error is possible here, since a much larger clone lies one base away. Sequenced input: tumor tissue. This TCR was sampled from a male donor with papillary thyroid cancer or a benign thyroid nodule (not recorded which). Some clones in this sample may be carry-over from other donors' samples.

The CDR3, as DNA: TGTGCCACCTGCAGAGTGACCCAGCCCCCCACAGATACGCAGTATTTT. Protein sequence: CATCRVTQPPTDTQYF. The rearrangement joins TRBV15 to TRBJ2-3; D is uncertain. Germline V CDR1 and CDR2: LNHNV, YYDKDF (reference sequence). The CDR3 consists of 16 residues.